A single sample gave rise to the 13 T cell receptor beta chains below, sequenced in a study of T cell responses to AZD1222 COVID-19 vaccine. Using immunoSEQ multiplex PCR, the repertoire was profiled, and TCRdb retains in-frame clones only, with some absent. The sample has about 140,000 clones, approximately 90% seen once. The starting material was peripheral blood, obtained 28 days after the second AZD1222 dose. The receptors come from an adult who received the AZD1222 COVID-19 vaccine.

This sequence joins TRBV2 and TRBJ2-3; weak D call: TRBD1 (6 bases). This CDR3 is 15 amino acids long. Germline assignment: CDR1 SNHLY and CDR2 FYNNEI. Deletions cut 6 bases from V and 0 bases from J, with 13 bases between. The CDR3 DNA sequence: TGTGCCAGCAGGGAACGGACAGCTAGCACAGATACGCAGTATTTT. Translation: CASRERTASTDTQYF.

The rearrangement links TRBV11-2 to TRBJ2-1; 12 nucleotides agree with TRBD1. The V gene's germline CDR1 is SGHAT and CDR2 FQNNGV. The CDR3 extends over 16 amino acids. V lost 5 bases, J lost 7 bases, and 9 bases stayed unmatched. The CDR3 loop is CASSGGGTGGFNEQFF. CDR3 in DNA: TGTGCCAGCAGCGGGGGCGGGACAGGGGGCTTTAATGAGCAGTTCTTC.

Worth noting for this clone: A junction boundary mismatches the germline segment, possibly from a read error. The chain is built from TRBV4-1 and TRBJ2-1; the match to TRBD2 covers 13 bases. Germline CDR1 is MGHRA and CDR2 is YSYEKL. There are 16 residues in the CDR3. The CDR3 DNA follows: TGCGGCAGCAGCCAACCACTAGCGGGGGGGCAAAATGAGCAGTTCTTC. Amino acid sequence: CGSSQPLAGGQNEQFF.

The chain has TRBV3-1 (or the pseudogene TRBV3-2) and TRBJ1-6, with D possibly being TRBD1 (6 bases). This CDR3 has 15 residues. CDR1 LGHDT and CDR2 YNNKEL come from the germline V gene (reference sequence). V lost 0 bases and J lost 7, with 10 bases in between. The CDR3 spells CASSQEPGVNSPLHF. Written as DNA, the CDR3 is TGTGCCAGCAGCCAAGAGCCAGGGGTCAATTCACCCCTCCACTTT.

The chain is built from TRBV6-6 and TRBJ1-6; the match to TRBD1 covers 10 bases. The CDR3 runs 15 residues. Germline CDR1 reads MNHNY; CDR2 reads SVGAGI (reference sequence). After removal of 6 bases from V and 8 bases from J, the junction contained 7 bases not matched to a gene. CDR3 sequence: CASRLSGTGDSPLHF. In DNA form, the CDR3 reads TGTGCCAGCAGGTTATCCGGGACAGGGGATTCACCCCTCCACTTT.

The rearrangement joins TRBV18 to TRBJ1-6; 7 bases are shared with TRBD1. The CDR3 contains 16 residues. The V gene's germline CDR1 is KGHSH and CDR2 LQKENI. The trim removed 0 bases at V and 8 bases at J, leaving 7 bases unmatched. The CDR3: CASSPPPTGFDSPLHF. CDR3 nucleotides: TGTGCCAGCTCACCACCGCCGACAGGGTTCGATTCACCCCTCCACTTT. The full variable domain, its missing parts supplied by reference TRBV18 and TRBJ1-6, is NAGVMQNPRHLVRRRGQEARLRCSPMKGHSHVYWYRQLPEEGLKFMVYLQKENIIDESGMPKERFSAEFPKEGPSILRIQQVVRGDSAAYFCASSPPPTGFDSPLHFGNGTRLTVT.

The V gene is TRBV27, the J gene TRBJ1-1; D possibly corresponds to TRBD1 (5 bases). Germline lookup yields CDR1 MNHEY and CDR2 SMNVEV (reference sequence). The CDR3 has 14 amino acids. Trimming shortened V by 2 bases and J by 4 bases, and 11 bases separated the two germline ends. The CDR3 loop reads CASSLTSGGTEAFF. The CDR3 bases are TGTGCCAGCAGTTTAACGTCGGGGGGCACTGAAGCTTTCTTT.

The chain combines TRBV15 with TRBJ1-3; D perhaps matches TRBD1 (5 bases). CDR1 is LNHNV, CDR2 YYDKDF, per germline (reference sequence). V was trimmed by 1 base and J by 0 bases, leaving 13 bases between them. The CDR3 loop spans 17 amino acids. This chain's CDR3 is CATSRGGGLTSGNTIYF. The CDR3 DNA sequence: TGTGCCACCAGCAGAGGGGGGGGACTGACCTCTGGAAACACCATATATTTT.

The chain uses TRBV7-8 and TRBJ2-1, with TRBD1 matching over 9 bases. The V gene end was trimmed by 5 bases and the J gene end by 9 bases; junction bases not matched to a gene: 11. The CDR3 runs 15 residues. The V gene's germline CDR1 is SGHVS and CDR2 FQNEAQ. CDR3 nucleotides: TGTGCCAGCAGCAAAACCGGGACAGGGACCGGTGAGCAGTTCTTC. Amino acid sequence: CASSKTGTGTGEQFF. Using reference TRBV7-8 and TRBJ2-1 for the parts outside the CDR3, the full variable domain is GAGVSQSPRYKVAKRGQDVALRCDPISGHVSLFWYQQALGQGPEFLTYFQNEAQLDKSGLPSDRFFAERPEGSVSTLKIQRTQQEDSAVYLCASSKTGTGTGEQFFGPGTRLTVL.

Remarks on this clone: A read error may produce the germline difference seen at one junction end. J is TRBJ2-3 and V is TRBV29-1; unclear D gene. Germline V gives CDR1 SQVTM, CDR2 ANQGSEA. The CDR3 has 14 residues. CDR3 loop: CSLSAGILTDAQYF. The CDR3 bases are TGCAGCCTCTCGGCTGGGATACTCACAGATGCGCAGTATTTT.

The chain couples TRBV6-1 to TRBJ1-6; a possible D gene is TRBD1 (5 bases). The CDR3 is made up of 15 amino acids. V lost 1 base and J lost 14, with 18 bases in between. The V gene's germline CDR1 is MNHNS and CDR2 SASEGT. The CDR3 reads CASSEEGNRRRSLHF. CDR3 nucleotides: TGTGCCAGCAGTGAAGAGGGGAATCGGAGACGATCCCTCCACTTT.

Concerning this clone itself: Compared with germline, one end of the junction differs, possibly owing to a read error. This chain connects TRBV24-1 to TRBJ2-2; D unclear. The CDR3 contains 13 residues. CDR1 and CDR2 (germline): KGHDR, SFDVKD. CDR3: CATSDQNPGELFF. In DNA, the CDR3 is TGTGCCACCAGTGACCAGAACCCCGGGGAGCTGTTTTTT.

This clone was counted a single time. V and J are TRBV7-9 and TRBJ1-2; 8 bases map to TRBD1. The germline V gene encodes CDR1 SEHNR and CDR2 FQNEAQ (reference sequence). CDR3 length: 13 residues. V shed 4 bases, J shed 8 bases, and the junction held 6 bases outside the gene matches. The CDR3, as DNA: TGTGCCAGCAGCTCCCAGGGGGCTAAAGGCTACACCTTC. As protein: CASSSQGAKGYTF.